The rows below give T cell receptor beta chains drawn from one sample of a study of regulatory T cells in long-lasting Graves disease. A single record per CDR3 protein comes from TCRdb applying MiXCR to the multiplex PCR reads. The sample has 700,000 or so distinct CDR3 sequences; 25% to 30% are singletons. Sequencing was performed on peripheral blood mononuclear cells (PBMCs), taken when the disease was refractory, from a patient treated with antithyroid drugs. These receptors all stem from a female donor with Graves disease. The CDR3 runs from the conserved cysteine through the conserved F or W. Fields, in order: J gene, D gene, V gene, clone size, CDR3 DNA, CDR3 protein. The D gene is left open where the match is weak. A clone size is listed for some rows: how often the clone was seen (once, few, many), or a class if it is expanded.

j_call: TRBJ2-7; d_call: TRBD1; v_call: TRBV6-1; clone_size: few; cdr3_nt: TGTGCCAGCAGTCCGGACAGGGGAGTATTCTACGAGCAGTACTTC; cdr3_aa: CASSPDRGVFYEQYF
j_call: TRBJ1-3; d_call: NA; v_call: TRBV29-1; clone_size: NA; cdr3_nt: TGCAGCGGGCGAAGAGGGGACACCATATATTTT; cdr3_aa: CSGRRGDTIYF
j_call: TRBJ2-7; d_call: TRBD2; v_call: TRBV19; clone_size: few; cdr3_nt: TGTGCCAGTAGTTCTAGACTAGCGGGACGATCCTACGAGCAGTACTTC; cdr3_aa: CASSSRLAGRSYEQYF
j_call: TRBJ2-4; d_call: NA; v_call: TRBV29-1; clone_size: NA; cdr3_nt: TGCAGCGTTGAGATGCGCGGCCCTAGACTAAATCAGTACTTC; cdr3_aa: CSVEMRGPRLNQYF
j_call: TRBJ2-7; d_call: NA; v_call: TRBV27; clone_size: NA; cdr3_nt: TGTGCCAGCAGTGCCAGCCGCCGGGGGGCCTACAAGCAGTACTTC; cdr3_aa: CASSASRRGAYKQYF
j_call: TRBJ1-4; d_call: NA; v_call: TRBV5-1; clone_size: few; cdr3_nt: TGCGCCAGCAGCTTAACAGGGATTAATGAAAAACTGTTTTTT; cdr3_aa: CASSLTGINEKLFF
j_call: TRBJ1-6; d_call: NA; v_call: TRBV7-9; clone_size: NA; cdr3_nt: TGTGCCAGCAGCTTACAGGGCCCCGGGCGATCACCCCTCCACTTT; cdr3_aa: CASSLQGPGRSPLHF
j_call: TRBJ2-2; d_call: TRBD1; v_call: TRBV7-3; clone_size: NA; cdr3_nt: TGTGCCAGCAGCCCCGGGACAGGGGGATTCGGGGAGCTGTTTTTT; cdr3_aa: CASSPGTGGFGELFF
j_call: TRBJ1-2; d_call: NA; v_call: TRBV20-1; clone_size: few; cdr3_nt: TGCAGTGCTAGAGATCCCGGGACAACGAACTATGGCTACACCTTC; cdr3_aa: CSARDPGTTNYGYTF
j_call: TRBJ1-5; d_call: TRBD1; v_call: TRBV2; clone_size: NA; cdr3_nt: TGTGCCAGCAGTCCGGGACAGCGCCCAAATAGCAATCAGCCCCAGCATTTT; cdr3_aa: CASSPGQRPNSNQPQHF
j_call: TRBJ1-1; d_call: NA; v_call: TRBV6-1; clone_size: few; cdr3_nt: TGTGCCAGCAGCCTAGCGGCAGGCAGTTTCCGGAGTGAAGCTTTCTTT; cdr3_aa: CASSLAAGSFRSEAFF
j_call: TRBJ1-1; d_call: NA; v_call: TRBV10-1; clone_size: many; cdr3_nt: TGCGCCAGCAGCAACTCGATGGACACTGAAGCTTTCTTT; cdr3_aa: CASSNSMDTEAFF
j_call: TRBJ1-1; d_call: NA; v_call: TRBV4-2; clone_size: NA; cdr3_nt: TGTGCCAGCAGCCAAGGGATAGGGGGGGACACTGAAGCTTTCTTT; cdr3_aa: CASSQGIGGDTEAFF
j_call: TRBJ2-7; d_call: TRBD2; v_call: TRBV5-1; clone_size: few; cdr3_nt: TGCGCCAGCAGCAAACGGGAGGGCCCAGGAGAGCAGTACTTC; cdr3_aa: CASSKREGPGEQYF
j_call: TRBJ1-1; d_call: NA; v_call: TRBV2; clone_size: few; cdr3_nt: TGTGCCAGCAGCCCTAGAGGAGGGCCCACTGAAGCTTTCTTT; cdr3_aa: CASSPRGGPTEAFF
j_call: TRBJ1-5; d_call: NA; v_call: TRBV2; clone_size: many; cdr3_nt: TGTGCCAGCAGTGACAGCCATCAGCCCCAGCATTTT; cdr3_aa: CASSDSHQPQHF
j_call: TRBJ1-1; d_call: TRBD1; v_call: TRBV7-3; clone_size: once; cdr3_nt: TGCGCCAGCAGCCAAGGGGACAGCTACACTGAAGCTTTCTTT; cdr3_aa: CASSQGDSYTEAFF